This T cell receptor beta chain was retrieved from a study of T cell changes during pregnancy in multiple sclerosis. Clones were sequenced by immunoSEQ multiplex PCR, and TCRdb holds only the in-frame ones, with some missing. The sample includes around 30,000 clones, about nine tenths of them seen just once. Germline CDR1 SGHDT, CDR2 YYEEEE. V was pared by 4 bases and J by 5 bases, with 4 bases of the junction left unmatched. The CDR3 loop spans 13 amino acids. The material sequenced was CD8+ T cells from peripheral blood mononuclear cells, taken in the second trimester of pregnancy. The receptor's source is a female donor with multiple sclerosis, enrolled in a pregnancy study. The genes are TRBV5-6 and TRBJ2-5; 8 bases line up with TRBD2. The CDR3 spells CASSVSGIETQYF. DNA of the CDR3: TGTGCCAGCAGCGTTAGCGGGATTGAGACCCAGTACTTC.